What follows are 30 T cell receptor beta chains derived from one specimen sequenced in a study of T cells in Graves' hyperthyroidism and ophthalmopathy. Amplified TCR beta CDR3 regions came from RNA transcripts. With the HTBI primer set, the TCR CDR3 went through a first round of RT-PCR. In TCRdb, the multiplex PCR reads were re-called with MiXCR into one record per CDR3 protein. The sample contains hundreds of thousands of distinct CDR3 sequences, around 13% of which appear only once. Sequences were obtained from blood. The source is a woman aged 18-29 years with Graves' hyperthyroidism.

This clonotype was detected a few times. This chain links TRBV19 with TRBJ2-3, with D maybe TRBD2 (5 bases). The V end lost 3 bases, the J end lost 0 bases, and 10 bases lay between the germline ends. Germline CDR1 reads LNHDA; CDR2 reads SQIVND (reference sequence). This CDR3 contains 15 residues. The CDR3 coding sequence is TGTGCCAGTAGTATCTGGCTAGCCAGCACAGATACGCAGTATTTT. Residues: CASSIWLASTDTQYF.

This clonotype appeared many times. The V gene is TRBV30, the J gene TRBJ2-5; 11 bases align to TRBD2. J lost 4 bases, V lost 0 bases, and 4 bases had no gene match. The germline CDR1 and CDR2 sequences are GTSNPN and SVGIG (reference sequence). This CDR3 has 15 amino acids. CDR3 region: CAWSVTSGSRETQYF. CDR3 coding DNA: TGTGCCTGGAGTGTTACTAGCGGGAGTCGAGAGACCCAGTACTTC.

This clonotype has ten or more counts. V is TRBV30 and J is TRBJ1-1; 7 bases are shared with TRBD1. J lost 2 bases, V lost 0 bases, and 3 bases had no gene match. The germline V gene encodes CDR1 GTSNPN and CDR2 SVGIG (reference sequence). This CDR3 is built from 14 residues. CDR3 residues: CAWSVGTANTEAFF. The CDR3 coding sequence is TGTGCCTGGAGTGTCGGGACAGCTAACACTGAAGCTTTCTTT.

Many counts were recorded for this clonotype. The chain's CDR3 is CSARVPGGNEQFF. In nucleotides, the CDR3 is TGCAGTGCTAGAGTCCCTGGCGGTAATGAGCAGTTCTTC. This chain joins TRBV20-1 and TRBJ2-1; no firm D call. Per the germline V gene, CDR1 is DFQATT and CDR2 is SNEGSKA (reference sequence). This CDR3 is 13 amino acids long. V was clipped by 1 base and J by 7 bases, with 11 bases between them.

This clonotype was counted between two and nine times. CDR3 sequence: CSAIRQGRHEQYF. The DNA for the CDR3 is TGCAGTGCTATAAGACAGGGGAGACACGAGCAGTACTTC. This chain joins TRBV20-1 and TRBJ2-7; 8 bases agree with TRBD1. Trimming removed 4 bases from V and 5 bases from J; junction bases left unmatched: 7. Per germline, CDR1 DFQATT and CDR2 SNEGSKA (reference sequence). The CDR3 contains 13 residues.

This clonotype has at least ten counts. This sequence joins TRBV12-3 or TRBV12-4 and TRBJ2-4; 10 bases are a match to TRBD1. Germline trimming cut 4 bases from V and 9 bases from J; bases unmatched to any gene: 6. The CDR3 loop spans 14 amino acids. DNA for the CDR3: TGTGCCAGCAGTTCGGGACAGGGGATTAGCATTCAGTACTTC. This encodes CASSSGQGISIQYF.

This clonotype has a count of ten or more. The rearrangement joins TRBV28 to TRBJ1-5, with 9 bases identical to TRBD1. The J segment lost 6 bases and the V segment lost 5 bases, leaving 5 bases of the junction unmatched. This CDR3 has 14 amino acids. In germline, CDR1 is MDHEN, CDR2 SYDVKM. In DNA form, the CDR3 reads TGTGCCAGCAGTCCTGGGACAGGGACTCAGCCCCAGCATTTT. It yields the protein CASSPGTGTQPQHF.

The chain carries TRBV6-5 and TRBJ2-3, with D possibly being TRBD1 (5 bases). The CDR3 spans 15 residues. The germline V gene has CDR1 MNHEY and CDR2 SVGAGI. V dropped 0 bases and J dropped 1 base, with 8 bases sitting between them. CDR3 coding DNA: TGTGCCAGCAGTTACTCTATAGGGGGCACAGATACGCAGTATTTT. Its translation is CASSYSIGGTDTQYF.

This clonotype was detected many times. V gene TRBV29-1 combines with J gene TRBJ2-2; 8 positions match TRBD1. The CDR3 covers 14 residues. V was pared by 6 bases and J by 1 base, with 4 bases of the junction left unmatched. Germline-derived CDR1 and CDR2 are SQVTM and ANQGSEA. CDR3 in amino acids: CSVRDRQNTGELFF. In DNA form, the CDR3 reads TGCAGCGTCAGGGACAGGCAGAACACCGGGGAGCTGTTTTTT.

This clonotype has at least ten counts. The gene calls are TRBV20-1 and TRBJ2-2; D assignment may be TRBD1 or TRBD2 (7 bases each). The germline gives CDR1 DFQATT, CDR2 SNEGSKA (reference sequence). The CDR3 contains 16 residues. V was shortened by 4 bases and J by 6 bases, with 21 bases between the two germline ends. The CDR3 region is CSATSQRSGGAGELFF. In nucleotides, the CDR3 is TGCAGTGCTACCAGTCAACGTTCAGGGGGGGCCGGGGAGCTGTTTTTT.

This chain joins TRBV12-3 or TRBV12-4 and TRBJ2-7; 11 bases agree with TRBD1. V was clipped by 8 bases and J by 3 bases; unmatched bases: 3. This CDR3 spans 13 amino acids. In DNA, the CDR3 is TGTGCCAGCCGGGACAGGGGGATCTACGAGCAGTACTTC. It yields the protein CASRDRGIYEQYF.

A remark on this clonotype: This CDR3 fails to terminate in the conserved phenylalanine or tryptophan, so it likely reflects a read error. The chain joins TRBV3-1 to TRBJ2-2; 11 bases agree with TRBD2. J gave up 3 bases and V 1 base, and 1 base lay outside the gene matches. Germline assignment: CDR1 LGHDT and CDR2 YNNKEL (reference sequence). The CDR3 runs 16 residues. DNA of the CDR3: TGTGCCAGCAGCCAAGGGACTAGCGGGTACACCGGGGAGCTGTTTGTT. It translates to CASSQGTSGYTGELFV.

This clonotype has a count of ten or more. V gene TRBV4-3 combines with J gene TRBJ1-6, with a tentative D call TRBD1 (5 bases). The CDR3 loop spans 14 amino acids. Deletions cut 3 bases from V and 12 bases from J, with 15 bases between. Germline V gene lookup returns CDR1 LGHNA and CDR2 YSLEER. CDR3 sequence reads: CASSHSRRDGPLHF. CDR3 nucleotide sequence: TGCGCCAGCAGCCATTCCAGACGGGACGGACCCCTCCACTTT.

The chain recombines TRBV10-3 with TRBJ1-2; 10 bases align to TRBD1. V shed 4 bases, J shed 4 bases, and the junction held 9 bases outside the gene matches. CDR1 and CDR2 (germline): ENHRY, SYGVKD. The length of the CDR3 is 16 residues. The CDR3 loop reads CAISGGGDRGLYGYTF. CDR3 coding DNA: TGTGCCATCAGTGGCGGGGGCGACAGGGGGCTCTATGGCTACACCTTC.

A few counts support this clonotype. The rearrangement uses TRBV11-2 and TRBJ2-1; 12 nucleotides match TRBD2. Germline V gene data show CDR1 as SGHAT and CDR2 as FQNNGV. The CDR3 contains 20 residues. The trim removed 0 bases at V and 4 bases at J, leaving 13 bases unmatched. The CDR3 region is CASSLDWFRLAGVWYNEQFF. The CDR3 DNA follows: TGTGCCAGCAGCTTAGATTGGTTCCGACTAGCGGGAGTATGGTACAATGAGCAGTTCTTC. Supplemented by reference TRBV11-2 and TRBJ2-1, the full variable domain reads EAGVAQSPRYKIIEKRQSVAFWCNPISGHATLYWYQQILGQGPKLLIQFQNNGVVDDSQLPKDRFSAERLKGVDSTLKIQPAKLEDSAVYLCASSLDWFRLAGVWYNEQFFGPGTRLTVL.

This clonotype showed up just a few times. This chain uses TRBV29-1 with TRBJ1-2, with 9 positions matching TRBD1. From germline, CDR1 is SQVTM and CDR2 ANQGSEA. The CDR3 length is 13 residues. Trimming removed 5 bases from V and 2 bases from J; junction bases left unmatched: 3. For the CDR3, the DNA is TGCAGCGTTACCGGGACAGGGAACTATGGCTACACCTTC. It is translated as CSVTGTGNYGYTF. The full variable domain, in which reference TRBV29-1 and TRBJ1-2 provide the parts outside the CDR3, is SAVISQKPSRDICQRGTSLTIQCQVDSQVTMMFWYRQQPGQSLTLIATANQGSEATYESGFVIDKFPISRPNLTFSTLTVSNMSPEDSSIYLCSVTGTGNYGYTFGSGTRLTVV.

The chain carries TRBV18 and TRBJ1-5; perhaps TRBD1 as D (5 bases). The CDR3 sequence is 14 residues long. Trimming stripped 0 bases from V and 7 bases from J, with 10 bases between. Germline CDR1 is KGHSH and CDR2 is LQKENI. Written as DNA, the CDR3 is TGTGCCAGCTCACCACCCGGGGCAGGGCAGCCCCAGCATTTT. Translated, it gives CASSPPGAGQPQHF.

CDR3: CASTVRGYSPLHF. The DNA for the CDR3 is TGTGCCAGCACCGTGAGGGGATATTCACCCCTCCACTTT. The chain links TRBV13 to TRBJ1-6; D perhaps matches TRBD1 (5 bases). Between the trimmed V and J ends, which lost 7 bases and 8 bases, there was a span of 12 bases. The CDR3 has 13 residues. Germline values: CDR1 PRHDT, CDR2 FYEKMQ (reference sequence).

Concerning this clonotype: A much larger clone is a single base away; this may be a read error. This chain uses TRBV7-2 with TRBJ2-1; perhaps TRBD2 as D (5 bases). Trimming left V 5 bases short and J 2 bases short, with 13 bases between. The CDR3 length is 15 residues. Germline CDR1 reads SGHTA; CDR2 reads FQGNSA. The CDR3 DNA is TGTGCCAGCAGCAAAGGACTCCCTCCCTACAATGAGCAGTTCTTC. Translation gives CASSKGLPPYNEQFF.

This clonotype appeared many times. The chain joins TRBV6-2 or TRBV6-3 to TRBJ2-7; no definite D call. CDR1 is MNHEY and CDR2 is SVGEGT in the germline V gene. V was pared by 1 base and J by 3 bases, with 10 bases between. The CDR3 covers 14 residues. This chain's CDR3 is CASSYLADGYEQYF. In DNA form, the CDR3 reads TGTGCCAGCAGTTACTTGGCGGATGGCTACGAGCAGTACTTC.

The rearrangement links TRBV9 to TRBJ2-3; 7 bases match TRBD2. V shed 7 bases and J 4 bases; nucleotides not matched to a gene: 9. CDR3 size: 14 residues. From germline, CDR1 is SGDLS and CDR2 YYNGEE. The CDR3 protein is CASGSAGASDTQYF. CDR3 in DNA: TGTGCCAGCGGTTCCGCGGGAGCCTCAGATACGCAGTATTTT.

This clonotype was seen at least ten times. The chain uses TRBV30 and TRBJ2-5, with D perhaps TRBD2 (6 bases). Trimming took 0 bases from V and 5 from J, leaving 7 bases between them. Germline V gene lookup returns CDR1 GTSNPN and CDR2 SVGIG (reference sequence). The CDR3 is 12 residues long. CDR3 in amino acids: CAWSVRGETQYF. CDR3 bases: TGTGCCTGGAGTGTACGGGGGGAGACCCAGTACTTC.

The chain combines TRBV4-3 with TRBJ2-7; D not certain. V shed 1 base and J shed 2 bases, with 12 bases lying between them. Per the germline V gene, CDR1 is LGHNA and CDR2 is YSLEER. The CDR3 is 15 amino acids. CDR3 sequence: CASSQVLDTTYEQYF. CDR3 nucleotides: TGCGCCAGCAGCCAAGTCCTCGACACGACCTACGAGCAGTACTTC.

The V and J genes are TRBV9 and TRBJ1-6; possible D gene TRBD1, 6 bases. Germline CDR1 SGDLS, CDR2 YYNGEE. This CDR3 contains 13 residues. V lost 4 bases, J lost 12 bases, and 14 bases lay in between. CDR3: CASSIGQTGPLHF. The CDR3 nucleotides read TGTGCCAGCAGCATCGGACAGACAGGACCCCTCCACTTT.

This clonotype showed up many times. This sequence joins TRBV4-1 and TRBJ1-5; 9 nucleotides align to TRBD1. The trim removed 5 bases at V and 4 bases at J, leaving 15 bases unmatched. The CDR3 covers 18 residues. Germline lookup yields CDR1 MGHRA and CDR2 YSYEKL. CDR3 DNA sequence: TGCGCCAGCAGCTCCCGGGACAGGGTTTTAGACAAGAATCAGCCCCAGCATTTT. Translating it yields CASSSRDRVLDKNQPQHF.

The rearrangement uses TRBV2 and TRBJ2-5; TRBD2 matches at 8 bases. V lost 6 bases, J lost 3 bases, and 6 bases stayed unmatched. Per germline, CDR1 SNHLY and CDR2 FYNNEI. The CDR3 is 14 residues long. The CDR3 protein is CASRGSTSEETQYF. CDR3 coding DNA: TGTGCCAGCAGGGGGTCGACTAGCGAAGAGACCCAGTACTTC.

CDR3 bases: TGTGCCAGCAGCTTATATATAGCGGGTCTCCAAGAGACCCAGTACTTC. Protein product: CASSLYIAGLQETQYF. This chain uses TRBV5-6 with TRBJ2-5, with 7 bases matching TRBD2. The germline V gene encodes CDR1 SGHDT and CDR2 YYEEEE. This CDR3 spans 16 amino acids. Trimming cost V 2 bases and J 1 base; bases outside gene matches: 8. The entire variable domain, with the rest obtained from reference TRBV5-6 and TRBJ2-5, is as follows: DAGVTQSPTHLIKTRGQQVTLRCSPKSGHDTVSWYQQALGQGPQFIFQYYEEEERQRGNFPDRFSGHQFPNYSSELNVNALLLGDSALYLCASSLYIAGLQETQYFGPGTRLLVL.

This clonotype was counted ten times or more. CDR3 DNA sequence: TGCAGTGCTAGACGCATTAACAGGGGGCTCAACTATGGCTACACCTTC. This gives the protein CSARRINRGLNYGYTF. The rearrangement uses TRBV20-1 and TRBJ1-2; 9 positions match TRBD1. J lost 2 bases, V lost 2 bases, and 9 bases had no gene match. The length of the CDR3 is 16 residues. Per germline, CDR1 DFQATT and CDR2 SNEGSKA (reference sequence).

The V and J genes are TRBV7-9 and TRBJ2-5; D perhaps matches TRBD2 (5 bases). The CDR3 spans 15 residues. The germline CDR1 and CDR2 sequences are SEHNR and FQNEAQ (reference sequence). Deletions cut 1 base from V and 5 bases from J, with 14 bases between. CDR3 protein: CASSLGSPGKETQYF. The CDR3 nucleotides read TGTGCCAGCAGCTTAGGGTCCCCGGGGAAGGAGACCCAGTACTTC.

This clonotype turned up a few times. The CDR3 nucleotides are TGCGCCAGCAGCCCAGCTCTAGCGGGGGCACCTAAGGAGCAGTACTTC. The encoded protein is CASSPALAGAPKEQYF. The chain joins TRBV4-1 to TRBJ2-7; 10 positions agree with TRBD2. The CDR3 is 16 residues long. V was pared by 4 bases and J by 7 bases, with 13 bases of the junction left unmatched. Germline V lookup: CDR1 MGHRA, CDR2 YSYEKL.